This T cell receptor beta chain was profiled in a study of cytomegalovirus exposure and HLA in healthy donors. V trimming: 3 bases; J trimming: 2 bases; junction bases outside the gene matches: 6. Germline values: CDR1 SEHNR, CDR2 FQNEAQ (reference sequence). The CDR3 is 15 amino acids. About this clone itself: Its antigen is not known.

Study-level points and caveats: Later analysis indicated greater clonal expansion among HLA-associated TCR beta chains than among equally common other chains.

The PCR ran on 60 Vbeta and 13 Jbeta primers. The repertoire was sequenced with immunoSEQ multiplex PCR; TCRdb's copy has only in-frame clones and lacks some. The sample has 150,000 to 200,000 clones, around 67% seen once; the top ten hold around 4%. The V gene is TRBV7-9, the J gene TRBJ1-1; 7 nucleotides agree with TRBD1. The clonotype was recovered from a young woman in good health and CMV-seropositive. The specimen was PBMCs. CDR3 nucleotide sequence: TGTGCCAGCAGCTTCGGAGGGACAGTCAACACTGAAGCTTTCTTT. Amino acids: CASSFGGTVNTEAFF.